The 5 T cell receptor beta chains below were found in one sample sequenced in a study of T cell responses to AZD1222 COVID-19 vaccine. Sequencing was performed with immunoSEQ multiplex PCR; in TCRdb, only in-frame clones are kept and a portion is missing. The data show around 46,000 clones, about 91% seen once. The specimen comprised peripheral blood, sampled 28 days after the second AZD1222 dose. The receptors originated from an adult who received the AZD1222 COVID-19 vaccine.

The rearrangement links TRBV10-3 to TRBJ2-3; 10 nucleotides agree with TRBD1. V lost 6 bases, J lost 0 bases, and 3 bases stayed unmatched. The CDR3 loop spans 15 amino acids. Germline V gene lookup returns CDR1 ENHRY and CDR2 SYGVKD. CDR3 region: CAIRGTGASTDTQYF. CDR3 nucleotides: TGTGCCATCAGGGGGACAGGGGCTAGCACAGATACGCAGTATTTT.

This clone was counted a single time. The V and J genes are TRBV6-5 and TRBJ2-7; a weak D match, TRBD1 (5 bases). The CDR3 length is 16 residues. Germline V CDR1 and CDR2: MNHEY, SVGAGI. Trimming took 4 bases from V and 1 from J, leaving 17 bases between them. Written as DNA, the CDR3 is TGTGCCAGCAGTTCTCAGGGAATTAAGGGGTCCTACGAGCAGTACTTC. It is translated as CASSSQGIKGSYEQYF.

This clone appeared a single time. The V and J genes are TRBV3-1 (or the pseudogene TRBV3-2) and TRBJ2-2; 9 bases fit TRBD1. The CDR3 length is 15 residues. Losses at the gene ends were 4 bases for V and 5 bases for J; bases not matched to a gene: 5. The germline V gene encodes CDR1 LGHDT and CDR2 YNNKEL (reference sequence). Here the CDR3 DNA reads TGTGCCAGCAGCCGGGGACAGGGTGGGACCGGGGAGCTGTTTTTT. Its protein product is CASSRGQGGTGELFF.

The chain uses TRBV5-1 and TRBJ2-7; 10 bases line up with TRBD1. The CDR3 sequence is 15 residues long. V was pared by 0 bases and J by 5 bases, with 5 bases of the junction left unmatched. Germline V CDR1 and CDR2: SGHRS, YFSETQ. CDR3 residues: CASSLEGTGAHEQYF. The CDR3 coding sequence is TGCGCCAGCAGCTTGGAAGGGACAGGGGCTCACGAGCAGTACTTC.

CDR3 residues: CASSHEGARTEAFF. CDR3 nucleotide sequence: TGTGCCAGCAGCCACGAGGGGGCTAGGACTGAAGCTTTCTTT. The chain is built from TRBV6-2 or TRBV6-3 and TRBJ1-1; 7 bases map to TRBD1. Trimming removed 6 bases from V and 5 bases from J; junction bases left unmatched: 9. CDR1 is MNHEY and CDR2 is SVGEGT in the germline V gene. The CDR3 has 14 amino acids.